This entry features one T cell receptor beta chain sequence. The antigen is unknown. This sample is drawn from a study of CD8+ T cells in alopecia areata. Across the whole study: The study gave treated patients oral tofacitinib at 5 to 10 mg twice daily. Study-wide results and caveats: An increase in clonality over normal scalp was evident in lesional scalp, especially alopecia totalis/universalis. Unlike in mice, where it was clearer, TCR sharing across patients was less clear, possibly HLA-related.

Treatment noted: oral pan-JAK inhibitor, 5-10 mg twice daily. Deletions cut 4 bases from V and 1 base from J, with 8 bases between. Germline CDR1 SGDLS, CDR2 YYNGEE. The CDR3 spans 14 residues. Investigators isolated RNA and reverse transcribed it into cDNA to act as the sequencing template. Profiling relied on immunoSEQ multiplex PCR, and the TCRdb table lists in-frame clones only, not all of them. The data show approximately 300,000 clones, roughly 60% seen once. This chain uses TRBV9 with TRBJ2-2, with D perhaps TRBD1 (5 bases). The clonotype originates from a human donor with alopecia areata. This material consisted of CD4+ T cells sorted from blood, taken at week 24, from a patient treated with tofacitinib. CDR3 DNA sequence: TGTGCCAGCAGCAAGACAGTGAACACCGGGGAGCTGTTTTTT. It codes for CASSKTVNTGELFF.